These 28 T cell receptor beta chains originate from one sample sequenced in a study of cytomegalovirus exposure and HLA in healthy donors. Both 60 Vbeta primers and 13 Jbeta primers went into the PCR. This table comes from immunoSEQ multiplex PCR, and its TCRdb copy is limited to in-frame clones, with some not included. This table holds around 200,000 clones, about 85% found once. The sample was PBMCs. The origin of the receptors is a woman aged 45-59 years in good health and CMV-seropositive.

The chain is built from TRBV5-8 and TRBJ1-4, with unresolved D. V lost 0 bases and J lost 8, with 11 bases in between. The germline V gene has CDR1 SGHTS and CDR2 YDEGEE. The CDR3 length is 14 residues. CDR3 DNA sequence: TGTGCCAGCAGCTTGGACGGAGGTCGGGAAAAACTGTTTTTT. It encodes CASSLDGGREKLFF.

This chain links TRBV10-3 with TRBJ2-7, with a weak D call TRBD1 (6 bases). Trimming took off 0 bases at V and 3 bases at J, with 9 bases between the two ends. The germline V gene encodes CDR1 ENHRY and CDR2 SYGVKD. The CDR3 length is 14 residues. The CDR3 nucleotides read TGTGCCATCAGTGAGTCGGCACAGGGCTACGAGCAGTACTTC. Amino acids: CAISESAQGYEQYF.

Comment on this clone: No conserved phenylalanine or tryptophan ends this CDR3, so it is likely a read error. The V and J genes are TRBV4-3 and TRBJ1-2; a weak D match, TRBD1 (6 bases). This CDR3 contains 15 residues. CDR1 LGHNA and CDR2 YSLEER come from the germline V gene. The V and J ends lost 4 bases and 2 bases respectively, with 14 bases between them. This chain's CDR3 is CASSPAPRGNYGYTL. CDR3 sequence (DNA): TGCGCCAGCAGCCCCGCTCCCAGGGGAAACTATGGCTACACCCTC.

This clone appeared a single time. The gene calls are TRBV30 and TRBJ1-5; 7 bases are a match to TRBD1. This CDR3 has 15 amino acids. With 2 bases clipped from V and 4 bases from J, the junction kept 8 bases outside the gene matches. The germline gives CDR1 GTSNPN, CDR2 SVGIG (reference sequence). CDR3 in DNA: TGTGCCTGGAGTCGAGGGACAGCCAAGAATCAGCCCCAGCATTTT. Protein: CAWSRGTAKNQPQHF.

This clone turned up a few times. Compared with germline, one end of the junction differs, possibly owing to a read error. The identical CDR3 is also encoded by other nucleotide sequences in the sample. CDR3 in amino acids: CASSYGGGGYEQYF. CDR3 nucleotide sequence: TGTGCCAGCAGTTACGGTGGCGGTGGCTACGAGCAGTACTTC. This chain links TRBV10-3 with TRBJ2-7, with D hard to call. CDR3 length equals 14 residues. The V gene's germline CDR1 is ENHRY and CDR2 SYGVKD.

V usage is TRBV7-3 and J usage is TRBJ1-2, with D uncertain. This CDR3 has 15 amino acids. The germline V gene has CDR1 SGHTA and CDR2 FQGTGA. Trimming removed 2 bases from V and 4 bases from J, with 14 bases in between. CDR3 loop: CASSLASGLGYGYTF. The CDR3 DNA sequence: TGTGCCAGCAGCTTAGCGTCCGGGTTGGGCTATGGCTACACCTTC. Looking up the rest from reference TRBV7-3 and TRBJ1-2 gives the full variable domain: GAGVSQTPSNKVTEKGKYVELRCDPISGHTALYWYRQSLGQGPEFLIYFQGTGAADDSGLPNDRFFAVRPEGSVSTLKIQRTERGDSAVYLCASSLASGLGYGYTFGSGTRLTVV.

This clone was seen more than once but under ten times. V is TRBV7-9 and J is TRBJ1-1; D not certain. The V and J ends lost 5 bases and 5 bases respectively, with 18 bases between them. Germline CDR1 and CDR2: SEHNR and FQNEAQ (reference sequence). The CDR3 loop spans 15 amino acids. CDR3 sequence reads: CASSPARGRGTEAFF. CDR3 in DNA: TGTGCCAGCAGCCCCGCACGAGGCAGAGGGACTGAAGCTTTCTTT.

The chain is built from TRBV5-6 and TRBJ1-2; weak D call: TRBD1 (5 bases). This CDR3 is 15 amino acids long. Looked up from germline, CDR1 is SGHDT and CDR2 is YYEEEE. V was pared by 2 bases and J by 7 bases, with 18 bases between. CDR3 region: CASSFYDQGGGGYTF. The CDR3 DNA is TGTGCCAGCAGCTTCTATGACCAGGGAGGTGGTGGCTACACCTTC.

The chain has TRBV18 and TRBJ2-2; weak D call: TRBD2 (6 bases). Between the trimmed V and J ends, which lost 1 base and 3 bases, there was a span of 9 bases. The CDR3 runs to 15 residues. Germline V gene data show CDR1 as KGHSH and CDR2 as LQKENI. The CDR3 sequence: CASSPQTGDTGELFF. CDR3 coding DNA: TGTGCCAGCTCACCACAGACGGGGGACACCGGGGAGCTGTTTTTT.

This sequence joins TRBV5-1 and TRBJ1-1; D possibly corresponds to TRBD1 (5 bases). Trimming removed 3 bases from V and 5 bases from J, with 14 bases in between. CDR3 length equals 14 residues. CDR1 SGHRS and CDR2 YFSETQ come from the germline V gene. The CDR3 DNA reads as TGCGCCAGCAGCTCGGGGTCGGGGGGGACTGAAGCTTTCTTT. This gives the protein CASSSGSGGTEAFF. The variable domain in full, completed from reference TRBV5-1 and TRBJ1-1, reads KAGVTQTPRYLIKTRGQQVTLSCSPISGHRSVSWYQQTPGQGLQFLFEYFSETQRNKGNFPGRFSGRQFSNSRSEMNVSTLELGDSALYLCASSSGSGGTEAFFGQGTRLTVV.

This rearrangement joins TRBV12-5 to TRBJ2-1; D is possibly TRBD1 (6 bases). V was shortened by 2 bases and J by 6 bases, with 11 bases between the two germline ends. Germline V CDR1 and CDR2: LGHNT, FRNRAP. The CDR3 extends over 14 amino acids. CDR3 loop: CASGLQGLSNEQFF. CDR3 in DNA: TGTGCTAGTGGTTTGCAGGGGCTGAGCAATGAGCAGTTCTTC.

This clone was observed a handful of times. The V and J genes are TRBV5-1 and TRBJ1-1, with D maybe TRBD1 (5 bases). This CDR3 is built from 13 residues. V was cut by 0 bases and J by 11 bases, with 14 bases left in between. Looked up from germline, CDR1 is SGHRS and CDR2 is YFSETQ. The CDR3 here is CASSLGQFPSAFF. CDR3 in DNA: TGCGCCAGCAGCTTGGGACAGTTCCCTTCCGCTTTCTTT.

The rearrangement joins TRBV7-2 to TRBJ1-2; D gene ambiguous. V lost 0 bases and J lost 4, with 9 bases in between. Germline CDR1 SGHTA, CDR2 FQGNSA. This CDR3 spans 14 amino acids. The CDR3 spells CASSLAQQAYGYTF. The CDR3 coding sequence is TGTGCCAGCAGCTTAGCCCAGCAGGCCTATGGCTACACCTTC. The entire variable domain, with the rest obtained from reference TRBV7-2 and TRBJ1-2, is as follows: GAGVSQSPSNKVTEKGKDVELRCDPISGHTALYWYRQSLGQGLEFLIYFQGNSAPDKSGLPSDRFSAERTGGSVSTLTIQRTQQEDSAVYLCASSLAQQAYGYTFGSGTRLTVV.

The chain employs TRBV9 and TRBJ1-2; D not resolved. V shed 4 bases and J shed 4 bases, with 17 bases lying between them. The germline V gene has CDR1 SGDLS and CDR2 YYNGEE. This CDR3 has 15 amino acids. The CDR3 DNA reads as TGTGCCAGCAGCCCCCGGGGAGGGAAGGGCTATGGCTACACCTTC. The encoded protein is CASSPRGGKGYGYTF.

The J gene is TRBJ2-1, the V gene TRBV7-2; 9 bases map to TRBD1. Looked up from germline, CDR1 is SGHTA and CDR2 is FQGNSA. The CDR3 runs to 15 residues. V shed 4 bases, J shed 7 bases, and the junction held 8 bases outside the gene matches. CDR3 sequence reads: CASSSRDRVYNEQFF. The CDR3 DNA is TGTGCCAGCAGCTCCCGGGACAGGGTTTATAATGAGCAGTTCTTC.

The genes are TRBV29-1 and TRBJ2-5; TRBD2 matches 10 bases. The length of the CDR3 is 13 residues. Germline CDR1 and CDR2: SQVTM and ANQGSEA. The V gene end was trimmed by 4 bases and the J gene end by 7 bases; junction bases not matched to a gene: 6. The chain's CDR3 is CSVVSGGAGTQYF. The CDR3 nucleotides are TGCAGCGTTGTAAGCGGGGGGGCCGGGACCCAGTACTTC.

The J gene is TRBJ1-5, the V gene TRBV4-1; no reliable D call. The CDR3 is 16 residues long. In germline, CDR1 is MGHRA, CDR2 YSYEKL. Trimming removed 7 bases from V and 4 bases from J, with 20 bases in between. The CDR3 DNA is TGCGCCAGCACCCCTCTCGAGGGATCTGGAAATCAGCCCCAGCATTTT. It is translated as CASTPLEGSGNQPQHF.

This clone showed up just once. This rearrangement joins TRBV6-5 to TRBJ1-1; TRBD1 matches 9 bases. CDR3 length: 16 residues. The germline V gene encodes CDR1 MNHEY and CDR2 SVGAGI. V lost 2 bases to trimming and J lost 7 bases; unmatched junction nucleotides: 11. CDR3 in DNA: TGTGCCAGCAGTTACGCACAGGGGGCGATGGGCAGTGAAGCTTTCTTT. Its translation: CASSYAQGAMGSEAFF.

This chain connects TRBV5-5 to TRBJ2-3, with 9 bases fitting TRBD1. V gave up 1 base and J gave up 3 bases; unmatched junction bases: 9. CDR1 and CDR2 (germline): SGHKS, YYEKEE (reference sequence). CDR3 length: 17 amino acids. The DNA of the CDR3 is TGTGCCAGCAGCTTGAGACTCCGGGACAGGGTTACAGATACGCAGTATTTT. Translated, it gives CASSLRLRDRVTDTQYF. The full variable domain, in which reference TRBV5-5 and TRBJ2-3 provide the parts outside the CDR3, is DAGVTQSPTHLIKTRGQQVTLRCSPISGHKSVSWYQQVLGQGPQFIFQYYEKEERGRGNFPDRFSARQFPNYSSELNVNALLLGDSALYLCASSLRLRDRVTDTQYFGPGTRLTVL.

J is TRBJ1-1 and V is TRBV4-1; D call uncertain. V was clipped by 3 bases and J by 0 bases, with 14 bases between them. This CDR3 comprises 16 residues. From germline, CDR1 is MGHRA and CDR2 YSYEKL. CDR3 nucleotides: TGCGCCAGCAGCCATCCCCGGGTGGTCATGAACACTGAAGCTTTCTTT. This gives the protein CASSHPRVVMNTEAFF.

Worth noting for this clone: No conserved phenylalanine or tryptophan is present at the end of the CDR3, so a read error is the likely explanation. The DNA is left out, because the CDR3 cannot be placed on it with certainty; the CDR3 is given as TCRdb lists it. V is TRBV6-5 and J is TRBJ2-4; TRBD1, as called in the table, went unchecked against the DNA. A total of 13 residues make up the CDR3, ends included. Germline-derived CDR1 and CDR2 are MNHEY and SVGAGI. The CDR3 protein is CASSYSGGRGWLL.

V gene TRBV7-3 combines with J gene TRBJ1-1; 7 positions match TRBD1. Trimming removed 8 bases from V and 2 bases from J; junction bases left unmatched: 5. This CDR3 is built from 13 residues. In germline, CDR1 is SGHTA, CDR2 FQGTGA. The CDR3 region is CASGTALNTEAFF. CDR3 nucleotides: TGTGCCAGCGGGACAGCCTTAAACACTGAAGCTTTCTTT.

The chain is built from TRBV12-5 and TRBJ1-6; the match to TRBD1 covers 11 bases. The V segment lost 6 bases and the J segment 9 bases; nucleotides outside the gene matches: 7. The germline CDR1 and CDR2 sequences are LGHNT and FRNRAP. The CDR3 runs 15 residues. CDR3 DNA sequence: TGTGCTAGTGGCACCGGGACAGGGGGTATTTCACCCCTCCACTTT. Translation gives CASGTGTGGISPLHF.

Concerning this clone: Other DNA sequences of this sample code for an identical CDR3. The chain couples TRBV6-5 to TRBJ1-1, with D unresolved. CDR3 length: 14 amino acids. The germline V gene encodes CDR1 MNHEY and CDR2 SVGAGI. The V end lost 3 bases, the J end lost 2 bases, and 10 bases lay between the germline ends. In DNA form, the CDR3 reads TGTGCCAGCAGTTATGGTACGGGAAACACTGAAGCTTTCTTT. Translating gives CASSYGTGNTEAFF.

The chain uses TRBV5-4 and TRBJ1-4; D may be TRBD1 (6 bases). This CDR3 region has 15 residues. Looked up from germline, CDR1 is SGHNT and CDR2 is YYREEE (reference sequence). The ends were cut back, 4 bases at V and 4 bases at J, with 14 bases in the middle. The CDR3 reads CASSPETGYNEKLFF. The CDR3 DNA reads as TGTGCCAGCAGCCCGGAGACAGGATATAATGAAAAACTGTTTTTT.

J is TRBJ1-2 and V is TRBV6-5; 9 bases are a match to TRBD1. Germline trimming cut 4 bases from V and 7 bases from J; bases unmatched to any gene: 4. This CDR3 contains 13 residues. CDR1 and CDR2 from the germline V gene are MNHEY and SVGAGI. For the CDR3, the DNA is TGTGCCAGCAGTTCGGACAGGGGCGGTGGCTACACCTTC. As protein: CASSSDRGGGYTF.

The V call is TRBV18, the J call TRBJ1-4, with 7 bases lining up with TRBD1. Per the germline V gene, CDR1 is KGHSH and CDR2 is LQKENI. The CDR3 covers 17 residues. V trimming: 3 bases; J trimming: 7 bases; junction bases outside the gene matches: 14. The CDR3, as DNA: TGTGCCAGCTCACCGTCAATCCCCGGGACAGCCGTTGAAAAACTGTTTTTT. Protein product: CASSPSIPGTAVEKLFF.

CDR3 loop: CASSSISTAGANVLTF. The DNA of the CDR3 is TGTGCCAGCAGCTCTATTTCCACCGCTGGGGCCAACGTCCTGACTTTC. The gene calls are TRBV7-3 and TRBJ2-6; D is unclear. CDR3 length: 16 residues. Germline CDR1 is SGHTA and CDR2 is FQGTGA. V lost 4 bases and J 2 bases, leaving 12 bases between the germline ends.